This entry concerns a single T cell receptor (beta chain). This sample stems from a study of blood T cell repertoires in COVID-19. This CDR3 has 15 residues. The ends were cut back, 3 bases at V and 1 base at J, with 12 bases in the middle. Germline CDR1 and CDR2: SGHNT and YYREEE (reference sequence). Assignment of participants to cohorts was predicated upon participant-reported clinical history. Assay used: immunoSEQ multiplex PCR; TCRdb lists only in-frame clones, some missing. The sample carries hundreds of thousands of clones, approximately 88% recorded once. The V and J genes are TRBV5-4 and TRBJ2-3; possible D gene TRBD2, 6 bases. The sequenced material came from PBMCs or T cells enriched from blood (not recorded which). The TCR sequence derives from a young woman with acute COVID-19. The chain's CDR3 is CASSWGLARTDTQYF. CDR3 nucleotides: TGTGCCAGCAGCTGGGGCCTAGCGCGCACAGATACGCAGTATTTT.